Shown below are 8 T cell receptor beta chains from a single sample sequenced in a study of PD-L1 blockade in urothelial cancer (dated by TCRdb to about 2017). The time point tag for this specimen amounts to: pretreatment peripheral blood. The library was generated by the immunoSEQ multiplex PCR assay. The table comes from immuneACCESS by way of TCRdb, which keeps in-frame sequences with V and J called. Part of the clones is missing from these tables; in studies checked, under half for an unresolved V gene and the rest for unknown reasons. The sample data list tens of thousands of clones, and approximately 86% of these were observed just once. The top ten clonotypes cover about 15% of the sample. The material was PBMCs, obtained around atezolizumab (anti-PD-L1) treatment. These receptors all come from a man aged 60 to 75 with urothelial cancer.

This clone turned up a few times. V usage is TRBV7-9 and J usage is TRBJ2-7; no firm D call. The CDR3 length is 11 residues. Germline lookup yields CDR1 SEHNR and CDR2 FQNEAQ (reference sequence). Trimming cost V 6 bases and J 4 bases, with 7 bases left between them. The DNA for the CDR3 is TGTGCCAGCAGTCCTGCGTACGAGCAGTACTTC. This gives the protein CASSPAYEQYF.

A single count supports this clone. The V call is TRBV7-8, the J call TRBJ1-1; D is unresolved. CDR1 and CDR2 (germline): SGHVS, FQNEAQ. This CDR3 is 13 amino acids long. V lost 0 bases to trimming and J lost 4 bases, with 6 bases between them. The CDR3: CASSLAAGTEAFF. For the CDR3, the DNA is TGTGCCAGCAGCTTAGCGGCGGGCACTGAAGCTTTCTTT.

Worth noting for this clone: The junction departs from germline at one end; a sequencing error may be responsible. The chain combines TRBV7-7 with TRBJ2-5, with 8 positions matching TRBD2. The length of the CDR3 is 14 residues. Germline V lookup: CDR1 SSHAT, CDR2 FNYEAQ (reference sequence). Here the CDR3 DNA reads TGTGCTAGCAGCTTATCGGGGGGGCAAGAGACCCAGTACTTC. Amino acids: CASSLSGGQETQYF.

The chain couples TRBV5-1 to TRBJ2-1, with TRBD2 matching over 8 bases. This CDR3 is 14 amino acids long. After removal of 7 bases from V and 5 bases from J, the junction contained 8 bases not matched to a gene. The germline V gene has CDR1 SGHRS and CDR2 YFSETQ. The CDR3 DNA is TGCGCCAGCTCCCTGCGAGCGGGAGACAATGAGCAGTTCTTC. This gives the protein CASSLRAGDNEQFF. Combining the CDR3 with reference TRBV5-1 and TRBJ2-1 gives the whole variable domain KAGVTQTPRYLIKTRGQQVTLSCSPISGHRSVSWYQQTPGQGLQFLFEYFSETQRNKGNFPGRFSGRQFSNSRSEMNVSTLELGDSALYLCASSLRAGDNEQFFGPGTRLTVL.

The chain couples TRBV5-4 to TRBJ1-2; 8 positions agree with TRBD1. The CDR3 sequence is 14 residues long. V trimming: 3 bases; J trimming: 4 bases; junction bases outside the gene matches: 5. CDR1 and CDR2 (germline): SGHNT, YYREEE (reference sequence). The CDR3, as DNA: TGTGCCAGCAGCTCCCCGACAGGGGTCTATGGCTACACCTTC. It yields the protein CASSSPTGVYGYTF. Together with reference TRBV5-4 and TRBJ1-2, the CDR3 gives the full variable domain: ETGVTQSPTHLIKTRGQQVTLRCSSQSGHNTVSWYQQALGQGPQFIFQYYREEENGRGNFPPRFSGLQFPNYSSELNVNALELDDSALYLCASSSPTGVYGYTFGSGTRLTVV.

The chain employs TRBV2 and TRBJ2-3; D is perhaps TRBD2 (6 bases). Looked up from germline, CDR1 is SNHLY and CDR2 is FYNNEI. The CDR3 runs to 15 residues. The V end lost 1 base, the J end lost 5 bases, and 13 bases lay between the germline ends. The CDR3 DNA reads as TGTGCCAGCAGTGAAGTGGCGGGGCGCGTAGATACGCAGTATTTT. Translated: CASSEVAGRVDTQYF. The complete variable domain, with remaining parts taken from reference TRBV2 and TRBJ2-3, reads EPEVTQTPSHQVTQMGQEVILRCVPISNHLYFYWYRQILGQKVEFLVSFYNNEISEKSEIFDDQFSVERPDGSNFTLKIRSTKLEDSAMYFCASSEVAGRVDTQYFGPGTRLTVL.

The chain combines TRBV7-9 with TRBJ2-7, with 7 bases fitting TRBD1. The CDR3 length is 13 residues. Germline V gene sequence: CDR1 SEHNR, CDR2 FQNEAQ (reference sequence). The ends lost 5 bases at V and 2 bases at J; junction bases unmatched: 3. The CDR3 spells CASSPQGTYEQYF. CDR3 in DNA: TGTGCCAGCAGCCCACAGGGGACCTACGAGCAGTACTTC.

This rearrangement joins TRBV14 to TRBJ1-4; D uncertain. The V gene's germline CDR1 is SGHDN and CDR2 FVKESK. Trimming removed 0 bases from V and 8 bases from J, with 10 bases in between. This CDR3 has 14 residues. CDR3 amino acids: CASSQDRWREKLFF. The CDR3 coding sequence is TGTGCCAGCAGCCAAGATCGATGGAGGGAAAAACTGTTTTTT.